This is a list of T cell receptor beta chains from one sample in a study of shared clonotypes between healthy human individuals. Clones were read by immunoSEQ multiplex PCR, and TCRdb kept only the in-frame ones, dropping some. Found here are hundreds of thousands of clones, around 92% of them singletons; the top ten hold less than 25%. The sequenced material came from naive CD8+ T cells sorted from blood. These receptors were collected from a man aged 30-40 years in good health. Both conserved end residues are part of each CDR3. A D gene is named only where the DNA matches it firmly. Clone size is shown for a subset of rows, as once, few, many or a class of expanded clone.

>NA|TRBD1|TRBV5-4|TRBJ1-5
TGTGCCAGCAGCTTTAGGACAGGGGGCCCGGAGGAAAGCAATCAGCCCCAGCATTTT
CASSFRTGGPEESNQPQHF
>NA|TRBD1|TRBV28|TRBJ1-2
TGTGCCAGCAGTCCGACCATAAACGGACAGGGCGGAGACGGCTACACCTTC
CASSPTINGQGGDGYTF
>NA|NA|TRBV6-5|TRBJ2-1
TGTGCCAGCACGGACTTTAGCTCCTACAATGAGCAGTTCTTC
CASTDFSSYNEQFF
>once|NA|TRBV29-1|TRBJ2-7
TGCAGCGTTCATGGGCTCTCCTACGAGCAGTACTTC
CSVHGLSYEQYF
>NA|NA|TRBV9|TRBJ2-3
TGTGCCAGCAGCGTTCCTCCGGACAGAAGCACAGATACGCAGTATTTT
CASSVPPDRSTDTQYF
>NA|TRBD1|TRBV19|TRBJ1-1
TGTGCCAGTAGTACGGGACAGGGTACTGAAGCTTTCTTT
CASSTGQGTEAFF
>NA|NA|TRBV29-1|TRBJ2-6
TGCAGCGTTGTCATCTCTGGGGCCAACGTCCTGACTTTC
CSVVISGANVLTF
>few|NA|TRBV7-9|TRBJ2-2
TGTGCCAGCAGCTCCCTCCTTATGGCGAACACCGGGGAGCTGTTTTTT
CASSSLLMANTGELFF
>NA|TRBD2|TRBV7-7|TRBJ2-5
TGTGCCAGCAGCCCTTGGACTAGCGGGGAGACCCAGTACTTC
CASSPWTSGETQYF
>NA|TRBD2|TRBV5-1|TRBJ2-1
TGCGCCAGCAGCCGGGGACTAGCACCGTTCGATGAGCAGTTCTTC
CASSRGLAPFDEQFF
>NA|NA|TRBV10-3|TRBJ2-2
TGTGCCATCAGTGGGGGGGAAGCGAACACCGGGGAGCTGTTTTTT
CAISGGEANTGELFF
>NA|TRBD2|TRBV2|TRBJ2-7
TGTGCCAGCAACAGTGGGACTAGCTTCTTC
CASNSGTSFF
>NA|NA|TRBV11-2|TRBJ2-3
TGTGCCAGCAGCTTTTGGGGGCGCGGACCTGATACGCAGTATTTT
CASSFWGRGPDTQYF
>few|NA|TRBV9|TRBJ1-5
TGTGCCAGCAGCGTAGCCGGGGCCAATCAGCCCCAGCATTTT
CASSVAGANQPQHF
>NA|NA|TRBV6-5|TRBJ1-2
TGTGCCAGCAGCTATTCCACAGGGACCCATGGCTACACCTTC
CASSYSTGTHGYTF
>NA|NA|TRBV11-2|TRBJ2-5
TGTGCCAGCAGCCTTACGAGGGGCACTCAAGAGACCCAGTACTTC
CASSLTRGTQETQYF
>NA|TRBD2|TRBV6-5|TRBJ2-4
TGTGCCAGCAGTTCGGCGGGAGTTCAGTACTTC
CASSSAGVQYF